These 19 T cell receptor beta chains share one sample of origin, sequenced in a study of cytomegalovirus exposure and HLA in healthy donors. PCR was performed using 60 Vbeta and 13 Jbeta primers. Clones were read by immunoSEQ multiplex PCR, and TCRdb kept only the in-frame ones, dropping some. The sample yields roughly 200,000 clones, 80% seen once. Sequences were obtained from PBMCs. The receptors stem from a boy between 10 and 17 years old in good health and CMV-seronegative.

CDR3 sequence: CASSIEQGLYGYTF. The CDR3 DNA sequence: TGTGCCAGTAGTATTGAGCAGGGACTCTATGGCTACACCTTC. This chain joins TRBV19 and TRBJ1-2; D is possibly TRBD1 (5 bases). This CDR3 region has 14 residues. Germline CDR1 reads LNHDA; CDR2 reads SQIVND (reference sequence). V was shortened by 3 bases and J by 4 bases, with 12 bases between the two germline ends.

This clone came up a few times. The chain is built from TRBV4-1 and TRBJ1-6; no clear D gene. The germline CDR1 and CDR2 sequences are MGHRA and YSYEKL. The CDR3 loop spans 15 amino acids. V dropped 3 bases and J dropped 7 bases, with 13 bases sitting between them. CDR3 DNA: TGCGCCAGCAGCCACGGGAGCCCGAAGAATTCACCCCTCCACTTT. It codes for CASSHGSPKNSPLHF.

The rearrangement links TRBV14 to TRBJ2-3; the match to TRBD2 covers 13 bases. Trimming took 3 bases from V and 3 from J; bases not matched to a gene: 12. Germline V CDR1 and CDR2: SGHDN, FVKESK. The CDR3 is 19 residues long. The CDR3 sequence is CASSHPTSGRAYRTDTQYF. The DNA for the CDR3 is TGTGCCAGCAGCCACCCCACTAGCGGGAGGGCCTACCGAACAGATACGCAGTATTTT.

The chain is built from TRBV4-1 and TRBJ2-5; D uncertain. The V gene's germline CDR1 is MGHRA and CDR2 YSYEKL. Trimming took 0 bases from V and 5 from J, leaving 10 bases between them. CDR3 size: 14 residues. The CDR3 DNA reads as TGCGCCAGCAGCCAAGAGACCCCCGGGGAGACCCAGTACTTC. This translates into CASSQETPGETQYF.

The rearrangement uses TRBV2 and TRBJ1-2, with 7 bases identical to TRBD1. V trimming: 5 bases; J trimming: 4 bases; junction bases outside the gene matches: 7. Per the germline V gene, CDR1 is SNHLY and CDR2 is FYNNEI. This CDR3 has 14 amino acids. CDR3 sequence (DNA): TGTGCCAGCAGTCCCCGGACAGGAGGCTATGGCTACACCTTC. Amino acid sequence: CASSPRTGGYGYTF.

DNA of the CDR3: TGTGCCAGCAGCGACTCCGGGACAGAACATTTGAACACTGAAGCTTTCTTT. Translated, it gives CASSDSGTEHLNTEAFF. The V and J genes are TRBV7-8 and TRBJ1-1, with 7 positions matching TRBD1. The J segment lost 0 bases and the V segment lost 5 bases, leaving 12 bases of the junction unmatched. This CDR3 comprises 17 residues. CDR1 SGHVS and CDR2 FQNEAQ come from the germline V gene. The full variable domain, its missing parts supplied by reference TRBV7-8 and TRBJ1-1, is GAGVSQSPRYKVAKRGQDVALRCDPISGHVSLFWYQQALGQGPEFLTYFQNEAQLDKSGLPSDRFFAERPEGSVSTLKIQRTQQEDSAVYLCASSDSGTEHLNTEAFFGQGTRLTVV.

The chain joins TRBV4-1 to TRBJ2-6; 12 nucleotides match TRBD1. Germline CDR1 reads MGHRA; CDR2 reads YSYEKL. This CDR3 contains 17 residues. With 5 bases clipped from V and 4 bases from J, the junction kept 6 bases outside the gene matches. CDR3: CASSSGQGAQGANVLTF. In DNA form, the CDR3 reads TGCGCCAGCAGCTCGGGACAGGGGGCGCAAGGGGCCAACGTCCTGACTTTC.

There are a few counts of this clone. This chain joins TRBV7-2 and TRBJ2-5, with a tentative D call TRBD2 (6 bases). The J call may be in error: the DNA end matches TRBJ2-7 better. This CDR3 region has 15 residues. Germline V lookup: CDR1 SGHTA, CDR2 FQGNSA. The CDR3 reads CASSLEGGVGYEQYF. CDR3 nucleotide sequence: TGTGCCAGCAGCTTAGAAGGAGGGGTCGGCTACGAGCAGTACTTC.

The chain recombines TRBV19 with TRBJ2-7; D is perhaps TRBD1 (6 bases). The CDR3 runs to 14 residues. The V gene lost 5 bases and the J gene lost 2 bases, with 13 bases spanning the gap. Germline V gene data show CDR1 as LNHDA and CDR2 as SQIVND (reference sequence). CDR3 DNA sequence: TGTGCCAGTAGTCCGTTGACAGGCCCCTACGAGCAGTACTTC. Translating it yields CASSPLTGPYEQYF. Full variable domain (missing parts from reference TRBV19 and TRBJ2-7): DGGITQSPKYLFRKEGQNVTLSCEQNLNHDAMYWYRQDPGQGLRLIYYSQIVNDFQKGDIAEGYSVSREKKESFPLTVTSAQKNPTAFYLCASSPLTGPYEQYFGPGTRLTVT.

This clone was seen only a few times. V usage is TRBV6-4 and J usage is TRBJ2-1; no clear D. CDR3 length: 13 amino acids. Germline V CDR1 and CDR2: MRHNA, SNTAGT. V was shortened by 2 bases and J by 7 bases, with 9 bases between the two germline ends. CDR3 bases: TGTGCCAGCAGTGACCTAATTCGAAATGAGCAGTTCTTC. Amino acids: CASSDLIRNEQFF.

CDR3 DNA sequence: TGTGCCATCAGTGGCCTCGACAGGACGACTGAAGCTTTCTTT. This gives the protein CAISGLDRTTEAFF. V gene TRBV10-3 combines with J gene TRBJ1-1; D perhaps matches TRBD1 (6 bases). Germline CDR1 reads ENHRY; CDR2 reads SYGVKD. Between the trimmed V and J ends, which lost 4 bases and 5 bases, there was a span of 14 bases. The CDR3 contains 14 residues.

This clone was recorded once. V gene TRBV7-2 combines with J gene TRBJ1-5, with D hard to call. With 5 bases removed from V and 0 bases from J, the gap between germline ends came to 8 bases. Per germline, CDR1 SGHTA and CDR2 FQGNSA. This CDR3 has 14 amino acids. In DNA form, the CDR3 reads TGTGCCAGCAGCCCCACCGGTAGCAATCAGCCCCAGCATTTT. The encoded protein is CASSPTGSNQPQHF. The variable domain in full, with the rest retrieved from reference TRBV7-2 and TRBJ1-5, is GAGVSQSPSNKVTEKGKDVELRCDPISGHTALYWYRQSLGQGLEFLIYFQGNSAPDKSGLPSDRFSAERTGGSVSTLTIQRTQQEDSAVYLCASSPTGSNQPQHFGDGTRLSIL.

V usage is TRBV6-6 and J usage is TRBJ2-1, with D possibly being TRBD1 (6 bases). Trimming left V 1 base short and J 5 bases short, with 15 bases between. The CDR3 has 16 residues. CDR1 and CDR2 (germline): MNHNY, SVGAGI (reference sequence). The DNA for the CDR3 is TGTGCCAGCAGTTACTGGACAGCGGACAGAAACAATGAGCAGTTCTTC. It is translated as CASSYWTADRNNEQFF.

The DNA for the CDR3 is TGTGCCAGCAGCTCCCGGGTTGGGCGACAGGGATCGGTCTACACCTTC. Its protein product is CASSSRVGRQGSVYTF. The chain joins TRBV9 to TRBJ1-2; 7 positions match TRBD1. Germline V gene lookup returns CDR1 SGDLS and CDR2 YYNGEE. After removal of 4 bases from V and 10 bases from J, the junction contained 19 bases not matched to a gene. CDR3 length equals 16 residues.

The chain recombines TRBV5-1 with TRBJ1-4, with D uncertain. Trimming stripped 2 bases from V and 0 bases from J, with 11 bases between. CDR1 is SGHRS and CDR2 is YFSETQ in the germline V gene. This CDR3 has 16 residues. For the CDR3, the DNA is TGCGCCAGCAGCTTTACCGTTAGTGCAACTAATGAAAAACTGTTTTTT. Translation: CASSFTVSATNEKLFF.

The gene calls are TRBV5-6 and TRBJ1-6; D may be TRBD1 (5 bases). Germline V CDR1 and CDR2: SGHDT, YYEEEE. V gave up 4 bases and J gave up 0 bases, with 14 bases separating them. The CDR3 length is 17 residues. The CDR3 DNA reads TGTGCCAGCAGCCCTGGGGCGTTGCGCTCCTATAATTCACCCCTCCACTTT. It is translated as CASSPGALRSYNSPLHF.

The V and J genes are TRBV7-3 and TRBJ2-2; D is uncertain. CDR3 size: 13 residues. V gave up 4 bases and J gave up 7 bases, with 10 bases separating them. From germline, CDR1 is SGHTA and CDR2 FQGTGA. CDR3 nucleotides: TGTGCCAGCAGCTCCTCACCCGGCGGGGAGCTGTTTTTT. Amino acids: CASSSSPGGELFF.

Points on this clone: Germline and junction disagree at one end, which may indicate a read error. This rearrangement joins TRBV12-5 to TRBJ2-7; no definite D call. The CDR3 runs to 17 residues. Germline CDR1 is LGHNT and CDR2 is FRNRAP. The CDR3 DNA reads TGTGCTGGTGGTGGCCTTAAGAGCGCCGGCGGTCGCTACGAGCAGTACTTC. Protein sequence: CAGGGLKSAGGRYEQYF.

This clone turned up a few times. The V call is TRBV30, the J call TRBJ1-2; a weak D match, TRBD1 (6 bases). V was cut by 1 base and J by 6 bases, with 21 bases left in between. The CDR3 totals 16 residues. Germline lookup yields CDR1 GTSNPN and CDR2 SVGIG (reference sequence). The chain's CDR3 is CAWSARTARGGHGYTF. CDR3 coding DNA: TGTGCCTGGAGTGCCAGGACCGCCCGAGGGGGACATGGCTACACCTTC.